This is a list of T cell receptor beta chains from one sample in a study of PD-1 blockade in classical Hodgkin lymphoma. Measured with immunoSEQ multiplex PCR; TCRdb has only the in-frame clones, and not every one. The data contain about 33,000 clones, approximately 70% of them singletons. The source was peripheral blood mononuclear cells (PBMCs), collected before the fourth cycle of nivolumab. These receptors all stem from a human donor with classical Hodgkin lymphoma. CDR3s include the opening cysteine and the closing phenylalanine or tryptophan. A D gene is named only where the DNA matches it firmly. Size tells how often a clone was seen (once, few, many) or the class of an expanded clone, and some rows leave it out.

j_call | v_call | d_call | clone_size | cdr3_nt | cdr3_aa
TRBJ1-5 | TRBV9 | NA | NA | TGTGCCAGCAGCCGGTCGGGGGGGATTAGCAATCAGCCCCAGCATTTT | CASSRSGGISNQPQHF
TRBJ1-5 | TRBV6-5 | NA | once | TGTGCCAGCAGCCCTTCCGGTCGGGGGAATCAGCCCCAGCATTTT | CASSPSGRGNQPQHF
TRBJ1-3 | TRBV5-1 | NA | once | TGCGCCAGCAGCCTGAACCATGTTAGATCACCCTCTGGAAACACCATATATTTT | CASSLNHVRSPSGNTIYF
TRBJ2-5 | TRBV27 | NA | NA | TGTGCCAGCAGTAGTTTAAGGAGACACGAGACCCAGTACTTC | CASSSLRRHETQYF
TRBJ2-5 | TRBV7-6 | TRBD2 | NA | TGTGCCAGCAGCTTAGGGGCACTAGCGGGGGTAGGGGAGACCCAGTACTTC | CASSLGALAGVGETQYF
TRBJ2-7 | TRBV19 | TRBD1 | NA | TGTGCCAGTAGTATCGGACAGGGGGTAACATCCTACGAGCAGTACTTC | CASSIGQGVTSYEQYF
TRBJ2-5 | TRBV7-9 | NA | few | TGTGCCAGCGTCCCAGTCGGGGCCCAAGAGACCCAGTACTTC | CASVPVGAQETQYF
TRBJ1-1 | TRBV30 | TRBD1 | NA | TGTGCCTGGGAACAGGGGGACACTGAAGCTTTCTTT | CAWEQGDTEAFF
TRBJ1-4 | TRBV28 | NA | NA | TGTGCCAGCAGTTCCCTAAGACAGCCCGCAACTAATGAAAAACTGTTTTTT | CASSSLRQPATNEKLFF
TRBJ2-5 | TRBV7-3 | NA | once | TGTGCCAGCAGCCCTCAGGGTGAAGAGACCCAGTACTTC | CASSPQGEETQYF
TRBJ2-1 | TRBV11-3 | TRBD2 | NA | TGTGCCAGCAGCCCCAGCGGGAGGGCCGACAATGAGCAGTTCTTC | CASSPSGRADNEQFF
TRBJ2-3 | TRBV30 | NA | NA | TGTGCCTGGAACCCGGGGGTGGATACGCAGTATTTT | CAWNPGVDTQYF
TRBJ1-3 | TRBV27 | NA | NA | TGTGCCAGCAGTTTCACGGGGACCCTTCCTGGAAACACCATATATTTT | CASSFTGTLPGNTIYF
TRBJ2-1 | TRBV9 | NA | NA | TGTGCCAGCAGCGTTGAGAGGGGGTATGAGCAGTTCTTC | CASSVERGYEQFF
TRBJ1-2 | TRBV5-6 | NA | NA | TGTGCCAGCAGCTTGGAAGGGCAGGGGAATGGCTACACCTTC | CASSLEGQGNGYTF
TRBJ2-1 | TRBV28 | NA | NA | TGTGCCAGTATAGGGGGCGGGACCTACAATGAGCAGTTCTTC | CASIGGGTYNEQFF
TRBJ1-5 | TRBV14 | NA | NA | TGTGCCAGCAGCCACCAGGGAGGACATAATCAGCCCCAGCATTTT | CASSHQGGHNQPQHF
TRBJ2-7 | TRBV10-3 | TRBD1 | NA | TGTGCCATCAGTGAGTCAGGGGGACAGGGGGCCAACGAGCAGTACTTC | CAISESGGQGANEQYF
TRBJ1-1 | TRBV27 | NA | NA | TGTGCCAGCAGTTTAGGCGGGCCTGAAGCTTTCTTT | CASSLGGPEAFF
TRBJ1-1 | TRBV19 | NA | NA | TGTGCCAGTAGTATAGATCCAGATTTGAACACTGAAGCTTTCTTT | CASSIDPDLNTEAFF
TRBJ1-1 | TRBV30 | TRBD1 | NA | TGTGCCTGGAGTCCAGGGGGCTCTGGAGCTTTCTTT | CAWSPGGSGAFF
TRBJ2-7 | TRBV7-8 | NA | NA | TGTGCCAGCAGTAGCGAAAGCAGGGGACTATCGGGAGAGCAGTACTTC | CASSSESRGLSGEQYF
TRBJ1-2 | TRBV29-1 | TRBD1 | NA | TGCAGCGTTGCCCGAAGGACAGGCGATCTCGGCTACACCTTC | CSVARRTGDLGYTF
TRBJ1-3 | TRBV27 | NA | NA | TGTGCCAGCAGTTTAAGCACAGGCTCCCTGACGGACACCATATATTTT | CASSLSTGSLTDTIYF
TRBJ2-7 | TRBV5-1 | TRBD2 | NA | TGCGCCAGCAGCTCAATTCTAGCGGAGACCTACGAGCAGTACTTC | CASSSILAETYEQYF
TRBJ2-3 | TRBV2 | TRBD2 | once | TGTGCCAGCATGGCGGGAGGGTCAGATACGCAGTATTTT | CASMAGGSDTQYF
TRBJ1-3 | TRBV30 | NA | NA | TGTGCCTGGAGAATTATTGGGGGGGACCCACCTTTAAGCACCATATATTTT | CAWRIIGGDPPLSTIYF
TRBJ2-5 | TRBV7-6 | NA | NA | TGTGCCAGCAGCTTAATGGGCAAGGAGACCCAGTACTTC | CASSLMGKETQYF
TRBJ1-5 | TRBV7-9 | NA | NA | TGTGCCAGCAGCCCCAGCGACCTCCGGGAACCCAATCAGCCCCAGCATTTT | CASSPSDLREPNQPQHF
TRBJ2-5 | TRBV6-5 | TRBD1 | once | TGTGCCAGCACTAAGGACAGGGTCGGGGAGACCCAGTACTTC | CASTKDRVGETQYF
TRBJ1-3 | TRBV7-9 | NA | once | TGTGCCAGCAGCTTAATCGCCTTCAGCTCTGGAAACACCATATATTTT | CASSLIAFSSGNTIYF
TRBJ1-5 | TRBV28 | NA | NA | TGTGCCAGCAGTGACATGACCGGCCGGTCGGGCCAGCCCCAGCATTTT | CASSDMTGRSGQPQHF
TRBJ1-1 | TRBV6-6 | NA | NA | TGTGCCAGCAGTTACGTGCCTCAGGATGAAGCTTTCTTT | CASSYVPQDEAFF
TRBJ1-1 | TRBV5-4 | NA | NA | TGTGCCAGCAGTTCCGACCAAGGTGAAGCTTTCTTT | CASSSDQGEAFF
TRBJ2-7 | TRBV7-9 | NA | NA | TGTGCCAGCAGCGCCCAGGGTGTACGCGAGCAGTACTTC | CASSAQGVREQYF
TRBJ2-3 | TRBV5-8 | TRBD2 | few | TGTGCCAGCAGCTTGGAAGAGGGAGGGCCAGACACAGATACGCAGTATTTT | CASSLEEGGPDTDTQYF
TRBJ1-4 | TRBV4-2 | NA | NA | TGTGCCAGCAGCCAAGAAGGGGACCTTAATGAAAAACTGTTTTTT | CASSQEGDLNEKLFF
TRBJ2-3 | TRBV27 | NA | NA | TGTGCCAGCAGTCTCCGACAGAGCACAGATACGCAGTATTTT | CASSLRQSTDTQYF
TRBJ2-7 | TRBV11-2 | NA | few | TGTGCCAGCAGCTTATCGGGGCCAACCTACGAGCAGTACTTC | CASSLSGPTYEQYF
TRBJ2-3 | TRBV7-9 | TRBD2 | few | TGTGCCAGCAGCTCCCGGACTAGCGCGAGCACAGATACGCAGTATTTT | CASSSRTSASTDTQYF
TRBJ1-2 | TRBV7-8 | NA | NA | TGTGCCAGCAGCTTACTGGTGAACTATGGCTACACCTTC | CASSLLVNYGYTF
TRBJ2-3 | TRBV30 | NA | NA | TGTGCCTGGAGTGTCTATGGGGGCGTGACAGATACGCAGTATTTT | CAWSVYGGVTDTQYF